This T cell receptor (beta chain) emerged from a study of T cell repertoires in cytomegalovirus infection. Regarding this clonotype: Its antigen is not known.

Each CDR3 protein gets one entry after TCRdb re-called the reads with MiXCR. This table holds about 830,000 distinct CDR3 sequences, around a third found once. CDR1 and CDR2 (germline): LNHDA, SQIVND (reference sequence). The junction had 5 bases not matched to a gene; V was cut back by 6 bases and J by 3 bases. This CDR3 comprises 13 residues. The rearrangement uses TRBV19 and TRBJ2-7; TRBD1 matches at 7 bases. Here the sequenced sample was cultured CD8+ T cells from PBMCs, taken from culture after CMV antigen stimulation. The receptor's source is a human donor in good health (CMV status not recorded). Some clones in this sample may be carry-over from other donors' samples. CDR3 protein: CASSQGTDYEQYF. The CDR3, as DNA: TGTGCCAGTAGCCAAGGGACAGACTACGAGCAGTACTTC.